This T cell receptor (beta chain) was retrieved from a study of T cells after yellow fever vaccination. Study details: Preparation of the low-cell-number fractions used SMART-Seq v4 Ultra Low Input.

The germline CDR1 and CDR2 sequences are LNHNV and YYDKDF (reference sequence). The CDR3 is 16 residues long. Between the trimmed V and J ends, which lost 1 base and 4 bases, there was a span of 16 bases. This clonotype has a count of ten or more. The target antigen is unknown. TCRdb re-derived calls from the 5' RACE reads in MiXCR, one entry per CDR3 protein. The data show approximately 250,000 distinct CDR3 sequences, more than 3.5% seen once. Study results and caveats: There was a small share of clonotypes that showed up in both the CD4 and CD8 compartments.

The chain carries TRBV15 and TRBJ2-5; D might be TRBD2 (6 bases). The receptor's source is a man between 18 and 29 years old who received the YFV17D yellow fever vaccine. The input for sequencing was PBMCs, taken 15 days after the yellow fever booster vaccination. The CDR3 region has the DNA TGTGCCACCAGCAGAGGGTCTAGCGCCCGGGTAGAGACCCAGTACTTC. This gives the protein CATSRGSSARVETQYF.